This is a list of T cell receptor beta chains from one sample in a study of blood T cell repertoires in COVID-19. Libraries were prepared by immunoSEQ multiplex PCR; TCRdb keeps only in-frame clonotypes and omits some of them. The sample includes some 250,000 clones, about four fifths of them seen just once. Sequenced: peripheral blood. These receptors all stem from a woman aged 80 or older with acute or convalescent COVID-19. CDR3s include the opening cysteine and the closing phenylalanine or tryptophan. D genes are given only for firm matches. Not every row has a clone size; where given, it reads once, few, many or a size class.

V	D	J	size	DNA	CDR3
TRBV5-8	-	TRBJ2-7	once	TGTGCCAGCAGCTTCCGGGACAACCCCTACGAGCAGTACTTC	CASSFRDNPYEQYF
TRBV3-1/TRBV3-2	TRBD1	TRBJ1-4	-	TGTGCCAGCAACTCAAAGGGACAGGCCGCTGAACTGTTTTTT	CASNSKGQAAELFF
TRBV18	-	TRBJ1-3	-	TGTGCCAGCTCACCCCTCCGGGACAACTCTGGAAACACCATATATTTT	CASSPLRDNSGNTIYF
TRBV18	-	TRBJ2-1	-	TGTGCCAGCTCACCGGCTGGAGGGGGGGGCACGGATGAGCAGTTCTTC	CASSPAGGGGTDEQFF
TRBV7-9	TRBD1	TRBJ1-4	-	TGTGCCAGCAGCTTAGGGACAGGGCAAGTTACTGAAAAACTGTTTTTT	CASSLGTGQVTEKLFF
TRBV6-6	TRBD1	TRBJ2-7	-	TGTGCCAGCAGATCGGACAGGGTCCACGAGCAGTACTTC	CASRSDRVHEQYF
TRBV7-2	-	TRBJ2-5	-	TGTGCCAGCAGCTTAGAGGACTACCAAGAGACCCAGTACTTC	CASSLEDYQETQYF
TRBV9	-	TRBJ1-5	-	TGTGCCCTCGCGGGGGGTGGGCAGCCCCAGCATTTT	CALAGGGQPQHF
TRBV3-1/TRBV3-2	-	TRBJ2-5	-	TGTGCCAGCAAGGAGGGCTTGAGTAGGGAGACCCAGTACTTC	CASKEGLSRETQYF
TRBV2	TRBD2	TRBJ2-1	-	TGTGCCAGCAGTAGTCTAGCGGGGGGCCACAATGAGCAGTTCTTC	CASSSLAGGHNEQFF
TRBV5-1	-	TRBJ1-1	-	TGCGCCAGCAGCTTGGGAACAGGCCTGAACACTGAAGCTTTCTTT	CASSLGTGLNTEAFF
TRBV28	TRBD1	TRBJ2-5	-	TGTGCCAGCTCACGACAGGGGGAGACCCAGTACTTC	CASSRQGETQYF
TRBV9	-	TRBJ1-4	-	TGTGCCAGCAGCCCCCAGATTGCAACTAATGAAAAACTGTTTTTT	CASSPQIATNEKLFF
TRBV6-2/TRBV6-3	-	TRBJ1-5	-	TGTGCCAGCAGTTACCGCGGAAATCAGCCCCAGCATTTT	CASSYRGNQPQHF
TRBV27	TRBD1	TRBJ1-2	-	TGTGCCAGCAGGCACACGGGACAGACCTATGGCTACACCTTC	CASRHTGQTYGYTF
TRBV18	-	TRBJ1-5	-	TGTGCCAGCTCAGAGAGACTCCTAGGGGTAAGAAATCAGCCCCAGCATTTT	CASSERLLGVRNQPQHF
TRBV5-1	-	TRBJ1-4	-	TGCGCCAGCAGCTTGGAAGGGAGGTCAACTAATGAAAAACTGTTTTTT	CASSLEGRSTNEKLFF
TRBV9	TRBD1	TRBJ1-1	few	TGTGCCAGCAGCGTAGGGAGAGGGACAGGGGGGCCGATGAACACTGAAGCTTTCTTT	CASSVGRGTGGPMNTEAFF
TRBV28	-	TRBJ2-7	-	TGTGCCAGCAGCCGGGCCTCGGGAGAGCAGTACTTC	CASSRASGEQYF
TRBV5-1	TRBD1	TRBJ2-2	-	TGCGCCAGCACCTGGACAGGCAGGAACACCGGGGAGCTGTTTTTT	CASTWTGRNTGELFF
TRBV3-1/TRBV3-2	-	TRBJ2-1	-	TGTGCCAGCAGCCAAGACTGGCCCTCCTACAATGAGCAGTTCTTC	CASSQDWPSYNEQFF
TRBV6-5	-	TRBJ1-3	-	TGTGCCAGCAGTTACGGGCAGTTCTCTGGAAACACCATATATTTT	CASSYGQFSGNTIYF
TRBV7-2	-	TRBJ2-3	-	TGTGCCAGCAGCTTAGGGCAGGTCGCAGATACGCAGTATTTT	CASSLGQVADTQYF
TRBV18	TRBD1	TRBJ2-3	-	TGTGCCAGCTCACTGACAGGGGGCACAGATACGCAGTATTTT	CASSLTGGTDTQYF
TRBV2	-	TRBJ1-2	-	TGTGCCAGCGGGTTCGGCGAGGACTATGGCTACACCTTC	CASGFGEDYGYTF
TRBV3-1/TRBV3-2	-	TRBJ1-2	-	TGTGCCAGCAGCCAAGAAGGACAGACGGGCGGCTACACCTTC	CASSQEGQTGGYTF
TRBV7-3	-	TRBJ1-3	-	TGTGCCAGCAGCTTATACGGCTCTGGAAACACCATATATTTT	CASSLYGSGNTIYF
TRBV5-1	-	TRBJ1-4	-	TGCGCCAGCAGAAGGAAACAGGGATGGGATGAAAAACTGTTTTTT	CASRRKQGWDEKLFF
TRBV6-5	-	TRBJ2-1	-	TGTGCCAGCACCCCTGAGGATAGTTCCCATGAGCAGTTCTTC	CASTPEDSSHEQFF
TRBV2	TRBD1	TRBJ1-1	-	TGTGCCAGCAGTGCCGGACAGGGACAGAACACTGAAGCTTTCTTT	CASSAGQGQNTEAFF
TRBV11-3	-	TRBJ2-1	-	TGTGCCAGCAGCTTAGAGGGGCAGGGCGGCAATGAGCAGTTCTTC	CASSLEGQGGNEQFF
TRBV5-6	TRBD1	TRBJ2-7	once	TGTGCCAGCAGCCGGCCGACAGGGCCCTACGAGCAGTACTTC	CASSRPTGPYEQYF
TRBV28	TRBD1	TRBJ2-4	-	TGTGCCAGCATCGCCCGGGGGACAGGGGAAAACATTCAGTACTTC	CASIARGTGENIQYF
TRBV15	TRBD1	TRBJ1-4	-	TGTGCCACCAGCAGGGGACAGGGGGCTCGAGATGAAAAACTGTTTTTT	CATSRGQGARDEKLFF
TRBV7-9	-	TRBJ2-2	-	TGTGCCAGCAGTTTCGGACTAACCGGGGAGCTGTTTTTT	CASSFGLTGELFF
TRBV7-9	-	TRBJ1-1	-	TGTGCCAGCAGTGTGACAGTTATGAACACTGAAGCTTTCTTT	CASSVTVMNTEAFF
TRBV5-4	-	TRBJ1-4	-	TGTGCCAGCAGCCTTCCCGGGGTGGAAAAACTGTTTTTT	CASSLPGVEKLFF
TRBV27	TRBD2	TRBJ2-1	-	TGTGCCAGCAGTTTCGGGGGGGGTAGCGGGTTAAGCTCCTACAATGAGCAGTTCTTC	CASSFGGGSGLSSYNEQFF
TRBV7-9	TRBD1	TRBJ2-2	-	TGTGCCAGCAGCCGAAGCGGACAGGGGGGCTCCGGGGAGCTGTTTTTT	CASSRSGQGGSGELFF
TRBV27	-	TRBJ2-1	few	TGTGCCATTTCCGCGGGACCCCAATCTGGCTACAATGAGCAGTTCTTC	CAISAGPQSGYNEQFF
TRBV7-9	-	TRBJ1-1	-	TGTGCCAGCAGCTTCGCTGGTGGGGCTAAAGGAGCTTTCTTT	CASSFAGGAKGAFF
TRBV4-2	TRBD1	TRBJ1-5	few	TGTGCCAGCAGCCACACCTTCCGGACAGGGGGGTTGGGTAGCAATCAGCCCCAGCATTTT	CASSHTFRTGGLGSNQPQHF
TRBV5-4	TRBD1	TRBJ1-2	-	TGTGCCAGCAGCTTGGATCCGGGACAGGGGGCGTTCAACTATGGCTACACCTTC	CASSLDPGQGAFNYGYTF
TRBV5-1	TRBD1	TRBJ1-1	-	TGCGCCAGCAGCTTGGGGACAGGGGGGACTGAAGCTTTCTTT	CASSLGTGGTEAFF
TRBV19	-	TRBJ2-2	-	TGTGCCAGTAGTATGGTGGGCGGGGGCGCCGGGGAGCTGTTTTTT	CASSMVGGGAGELFF
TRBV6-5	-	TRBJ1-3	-	TGTGCCAGCAGGGCCCAGGGAGGAAACACCATATATTTT	CASRAQGGNTIYF
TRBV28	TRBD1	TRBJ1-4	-	TGTGCCAGCAGACCCTCCGGGACAGGGGCGAAGGAAAAACTGTTTTTT	CASRPSGTGAKEKLFF
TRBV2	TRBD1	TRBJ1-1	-	TGTGCCAGCAGCCCAGGAATTCGGACAGGGACGAAAATCGAAGCTTTCTTT	CASSPGIRTGTKIEAFF
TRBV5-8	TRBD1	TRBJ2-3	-	TGTGCCAGCAGCCAGGACAGGGGTGCGGATACGCAGTATTTT	CASSQDRGADTQYF
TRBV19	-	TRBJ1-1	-	TGTGCCAGTAGGGATTCAGGGGTCCCTCGGCTCGAAGCTTTCTTT	CASRDSGVPRLEAFF
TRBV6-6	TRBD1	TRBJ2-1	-	TGTGCCAGCAGTTACCCGACAGGGGCCGAGGGTGAGGAGCAGTTCTTC	CASSYPTGAEGEEQFF
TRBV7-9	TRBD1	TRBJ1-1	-	TGTGCCAGCAGCTTTTCAGGGGGCCGGAACACTGAAGCTTTCTTT	CASSFSGGRNTEAFF
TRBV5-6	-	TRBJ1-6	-	TGTGCCAGCAGCTTGGCGGGTATCGGCAGTCTCTTT	CASSLAGIGSLF
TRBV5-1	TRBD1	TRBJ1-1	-	TGCGCCAGCAGCTTCGTCGCCGGACAGGGTAACACTGAAGCTTTCTTT	CASSFVAGQGNTEAFF
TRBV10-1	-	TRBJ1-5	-	TGCGCCAGCAGTTCTCCCAGGCTACTCGATCAGCCCCAGCATTTT	CASSSPRLLDQPQHF
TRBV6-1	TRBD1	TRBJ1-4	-	TGTGCCAGCAGTGACAGGGGGCCGGGCGAAAAACTGTTTTTT	CASSDRGPGEKLFF
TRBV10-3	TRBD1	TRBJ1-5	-	TGTGCCATCAGTAACGACAGGGGCCTTAATCAGCCCCAGCATTTT	CAISNDRGLNQPQHF
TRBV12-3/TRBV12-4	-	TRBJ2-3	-	TGTGCCAGCACCCCATCCCGCACAGATACGCAGTATTTT	CASTPSRTDTQYF
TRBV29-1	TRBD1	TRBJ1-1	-	TGCAGCGTTGTGCGGACAGGGAACACTGAAGCTTTCTTT	CSVVRTGNTEAFF